The clone carrying this T cell receptor beta chain was counted at least ten times. Its antigen is as yet unknown. Researchers took RNA transcripts and amplified the TCR beta CDR3 regions from them. Initially, a first-round RT-PCR of the TCR CDR3 employed the HTBI primer set. TCRdb re-derived calls from the multiplex PCR reads in MiXCR, one entry per CDR3 protein. The repertoire holds under 200,000 distinct CDR3 sequences, with 8% to 9.5% as singletons. This sample was included in a study of T cells in Graves' hyperthyroidism and ophthalmopathy. V was shortened by 2 bases and J by 3 bases, with 11 bases between the two germline ends. The CDR3 has 14 residues. Looked up from germline, CDR1 is SQVTM and CDR2 is ANQGSEA. General observations from the study: Blood also carried most thyroid clonotypes expanded above 0.001.

The source is a woman between 18 and 29 years old with Graves' hyperthyroidism that later progressed to Graves' ophthalmopathy. What was sequenced was blood. J is TRBJ1-5 and V is TRBV29-1, with D possibly being TRBD1 (6 bases). This CDR3 is CSVETGNPNQPQHF. In nucleotides, the CDR3 is TGCAGCGTTGAAACAGGGAATCCCAATCAGCCCCAGCATTTT. Drawing the rest from reference TRBV29-1 and TRBJ1-5, the complete variable domain is SAVISQKPSRDICQRGTSLTIQCQVDSQVTMMFWYRQQPGQSLTLIATANQGSEATYESGFVIDKFPISRPNLTFSTLTVSNMSPEDSSIYLCSVETGNPNQPQHFGDGTRLSIL.